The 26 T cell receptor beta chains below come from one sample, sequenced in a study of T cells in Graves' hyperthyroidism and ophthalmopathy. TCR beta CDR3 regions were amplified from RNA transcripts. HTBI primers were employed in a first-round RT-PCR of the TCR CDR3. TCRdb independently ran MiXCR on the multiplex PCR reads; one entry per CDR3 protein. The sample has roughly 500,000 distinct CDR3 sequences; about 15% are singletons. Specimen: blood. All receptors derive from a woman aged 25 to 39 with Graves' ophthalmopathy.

CDR3 loop: CASKKSGPGANVLTF. In DNA form, the CDR3 reads TGTGCCAGTAAGAAATCAGGGCCTGGGGCCAACGTCCTGACTTTC. The rearrangement uses TRBV27 and TRBJ2-6, with a tentative D call TRBD1 (5 bases). Germline V lookup: CDR1 MNHEY, CDR2 SMNVEV (reference sequence). Between the trimmed V and J ends, which lost 9 bases and 2 bases, there was a span of 14 bases. The CDR3 length is 15 residues. The full variable domain, its missing parts supplied by reference TRBV27 and TRBJ2-6, is EAQVTQNPRYLITVTGKKLTVTCSQNMNHEYMSWYRQDPGLGLRQIYYSMNVEVTDKGDVPEGYKVSRKEKRNFPLILESPSPNQTSLYFCASKKSGPGANVLTFGAGSRLTVL.

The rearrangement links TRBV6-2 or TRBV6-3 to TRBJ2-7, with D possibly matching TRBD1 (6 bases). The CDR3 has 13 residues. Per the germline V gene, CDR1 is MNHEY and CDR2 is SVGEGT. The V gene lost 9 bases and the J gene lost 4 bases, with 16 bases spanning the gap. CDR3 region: CASEARGGYEQYF. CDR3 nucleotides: TGTGCCAGTGAAGCCAGGGGTGGATACGAGCAGTACTTC.

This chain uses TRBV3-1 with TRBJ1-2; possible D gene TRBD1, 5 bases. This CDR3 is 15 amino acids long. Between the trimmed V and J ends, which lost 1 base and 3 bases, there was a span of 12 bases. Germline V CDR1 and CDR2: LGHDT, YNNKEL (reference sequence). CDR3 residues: CASSQAPGSDYGYTF. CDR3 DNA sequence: TGTGCCAGCAGCCAAGCTCCAGGGAGTGACTATGGCTACACCTTC.

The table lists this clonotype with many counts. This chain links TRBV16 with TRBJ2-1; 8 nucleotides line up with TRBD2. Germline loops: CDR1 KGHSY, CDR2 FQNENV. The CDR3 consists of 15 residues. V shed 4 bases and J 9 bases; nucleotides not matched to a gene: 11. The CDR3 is CASSRDAFSGSEQFF. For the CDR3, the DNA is TGTGCCAGCAGCCGAGATGCTTTCAGCGGGAGTGAGCAGTTCTTC. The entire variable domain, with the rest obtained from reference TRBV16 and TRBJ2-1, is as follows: GEEVAQTPKHLVRGEGQKAKLYCAPIKGHSYVFWYQQVLKNEFKFLISFQNENVFDETGMPKERFSAKCLPNSPCSLEIQATKLEDSAVYFCASSRDAFSGSEQFFGPGTRLTVL.

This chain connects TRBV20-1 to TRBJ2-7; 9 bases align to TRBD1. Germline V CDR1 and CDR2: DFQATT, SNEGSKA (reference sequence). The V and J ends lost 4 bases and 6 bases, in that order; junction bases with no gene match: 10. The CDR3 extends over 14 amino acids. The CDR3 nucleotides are TGCAGTGCTATTCATACAACACAGGGGGCCGAGCAGTACTTC. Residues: CSAIHTTQGAEQYF.

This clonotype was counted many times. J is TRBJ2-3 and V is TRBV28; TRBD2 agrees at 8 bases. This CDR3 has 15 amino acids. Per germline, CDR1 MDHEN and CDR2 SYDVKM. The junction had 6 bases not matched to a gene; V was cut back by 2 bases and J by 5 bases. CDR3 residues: CASSLGSGRGDTQYF. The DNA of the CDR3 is TGTGCCAGCAGTTTAGGAAGCGGGAGAGGAGATACGCAGTATTTT.

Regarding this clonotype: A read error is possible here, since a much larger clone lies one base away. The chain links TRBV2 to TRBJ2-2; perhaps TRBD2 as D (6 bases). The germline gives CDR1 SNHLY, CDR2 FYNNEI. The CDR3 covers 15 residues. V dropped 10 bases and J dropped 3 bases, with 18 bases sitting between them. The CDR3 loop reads CAITEGRSDTGELFF. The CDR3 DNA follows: TGTGCCATCACTGAAGGGAGGTCGGACACCGGGGAGCTGTTTTTT. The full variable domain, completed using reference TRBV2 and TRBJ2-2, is EPEVTQTPSHQVTQMGQEVILRCVPISNHLYFYWYRQILGQKVEFLVSFYNNEISEKSEIFDDQFSVERPDGSNFTLKIRSTKLEDSAMYFCAITEGRSDTGELFFGEGSRLTVL.

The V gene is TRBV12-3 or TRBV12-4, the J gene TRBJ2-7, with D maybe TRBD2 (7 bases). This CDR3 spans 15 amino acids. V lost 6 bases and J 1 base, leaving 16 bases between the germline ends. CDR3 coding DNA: TGTGCCAGCAGCCTTCAGGGAGGGGGTTCCTACGAGCAGTACTTC. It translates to CASSLQGGGSYEQYF.

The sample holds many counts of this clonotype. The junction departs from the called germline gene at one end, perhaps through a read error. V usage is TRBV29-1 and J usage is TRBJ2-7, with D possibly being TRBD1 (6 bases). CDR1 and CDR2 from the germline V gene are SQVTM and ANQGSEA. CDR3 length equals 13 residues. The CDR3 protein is CSVEDRWTYEQYF. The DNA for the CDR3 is TGCAGCGTAGAAGACAGGTGGACCTACGAGCAGTACTTC.

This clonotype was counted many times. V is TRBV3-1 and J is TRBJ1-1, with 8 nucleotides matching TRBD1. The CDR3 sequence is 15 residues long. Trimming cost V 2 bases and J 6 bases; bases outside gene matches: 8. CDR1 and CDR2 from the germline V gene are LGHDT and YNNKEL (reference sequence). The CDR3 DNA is TGTGCCAGCAGCCAAATAACAGGGGGGTTGGCTGAAGCTTTCTTT. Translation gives CASSQITGGLAEAFF.

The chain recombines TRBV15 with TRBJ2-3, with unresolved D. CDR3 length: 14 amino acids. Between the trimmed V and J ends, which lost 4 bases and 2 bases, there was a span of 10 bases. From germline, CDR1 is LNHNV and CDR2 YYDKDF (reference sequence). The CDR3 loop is CATSKDTNTDTQYF. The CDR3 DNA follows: TGTGCCACCAGCAAAGATACCAACACAGATACGCAGTATTTT.

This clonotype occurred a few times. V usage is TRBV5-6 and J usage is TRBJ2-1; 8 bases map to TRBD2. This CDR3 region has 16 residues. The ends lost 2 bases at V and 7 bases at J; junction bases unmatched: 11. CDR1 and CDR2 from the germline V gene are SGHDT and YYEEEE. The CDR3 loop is CASSFPGGLAKNEQFF. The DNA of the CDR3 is TGTGCCAGCAGCTTTCCAGGTGGACTAGCAAAAAATGAGCAGTTCTTC. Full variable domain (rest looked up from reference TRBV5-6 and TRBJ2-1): DAGVTQSPTHLIKTRGQQVTLRCSPKSGHDTVSWYQQALGQGPQFIFQYYEEEERQRGNFPDRFSGHQFPNYSSELNVNALLLGDSALYLCASSFPGGLAKNEQFFGPGTRLTVL.

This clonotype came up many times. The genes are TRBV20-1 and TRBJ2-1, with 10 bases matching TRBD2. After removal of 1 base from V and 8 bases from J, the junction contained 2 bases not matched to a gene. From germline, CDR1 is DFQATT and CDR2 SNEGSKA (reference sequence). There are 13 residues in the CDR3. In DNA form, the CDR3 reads TGCAGTGCTAGAGCTAGCGGGAGCCATGAGCAGTTCTTC. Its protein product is CSARASGSHEQFF.

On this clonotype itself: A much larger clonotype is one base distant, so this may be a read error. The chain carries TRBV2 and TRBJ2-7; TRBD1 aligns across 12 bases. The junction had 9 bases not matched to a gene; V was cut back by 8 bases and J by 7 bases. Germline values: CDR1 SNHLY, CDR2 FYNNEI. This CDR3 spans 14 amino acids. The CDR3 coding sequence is TGTGCCAGCGTCCCGGGACAGGGGGCGCAAGAGCAGTACTTC. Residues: CASVPGQGAQEQYF.

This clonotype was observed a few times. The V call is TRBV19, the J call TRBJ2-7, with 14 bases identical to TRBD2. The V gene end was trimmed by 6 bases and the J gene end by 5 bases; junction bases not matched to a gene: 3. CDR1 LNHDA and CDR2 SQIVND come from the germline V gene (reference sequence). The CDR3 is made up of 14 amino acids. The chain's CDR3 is CASRTSGRAHEQYF. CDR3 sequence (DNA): TGTGCCAGTAGGACTAGCGGGAGGGCTCACGAGCAGTACTTC.

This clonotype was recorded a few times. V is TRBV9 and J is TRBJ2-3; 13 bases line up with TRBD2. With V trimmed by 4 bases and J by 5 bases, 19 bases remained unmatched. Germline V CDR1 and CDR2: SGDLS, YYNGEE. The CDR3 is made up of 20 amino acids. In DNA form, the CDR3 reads TGTGCCAGCAGCTTTACTACCGGGACTAGCGGGGACCCTATCCAAGATACGCAGTATTTT. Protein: CASSFTTGTSGDPIQDTQYF.

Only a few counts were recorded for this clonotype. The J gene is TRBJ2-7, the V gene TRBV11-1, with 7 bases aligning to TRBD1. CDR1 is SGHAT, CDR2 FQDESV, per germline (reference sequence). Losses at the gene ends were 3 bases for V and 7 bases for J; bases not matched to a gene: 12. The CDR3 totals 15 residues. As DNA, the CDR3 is TGTGCCAGCAGCTTTCGGACAGGCTGGAGTATGGAGCAGTACTTC. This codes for CASSFRTGWSMEQYF.

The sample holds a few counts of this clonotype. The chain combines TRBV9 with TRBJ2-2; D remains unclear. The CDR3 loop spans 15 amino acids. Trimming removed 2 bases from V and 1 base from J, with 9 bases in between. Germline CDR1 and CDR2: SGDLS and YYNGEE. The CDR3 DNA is TGTGCCAGCAGCGTTGCCGGCAAGAACACCGGGGAGCTGTTTTTT. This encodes CASSVAGKNTGELFF.

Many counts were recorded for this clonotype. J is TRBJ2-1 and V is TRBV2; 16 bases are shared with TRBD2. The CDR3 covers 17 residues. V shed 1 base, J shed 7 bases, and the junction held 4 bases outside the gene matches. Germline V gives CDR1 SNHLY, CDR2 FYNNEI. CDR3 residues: CASSEGWGLAGGNEQFF. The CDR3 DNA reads TGTGCCAGCAGTGAAGGATGGGGACTAGCGGGAGGGAATGAGCAGTTCTTC.

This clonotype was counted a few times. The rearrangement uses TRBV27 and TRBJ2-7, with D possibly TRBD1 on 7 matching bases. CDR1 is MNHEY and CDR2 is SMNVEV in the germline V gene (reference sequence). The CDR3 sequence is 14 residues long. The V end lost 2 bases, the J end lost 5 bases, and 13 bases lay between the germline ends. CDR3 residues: CASSLDGRGDEQYF. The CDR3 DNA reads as TGTGCCAGCAGTTTAGACGGCAGGGGGGACGAGCAGTACTTC.

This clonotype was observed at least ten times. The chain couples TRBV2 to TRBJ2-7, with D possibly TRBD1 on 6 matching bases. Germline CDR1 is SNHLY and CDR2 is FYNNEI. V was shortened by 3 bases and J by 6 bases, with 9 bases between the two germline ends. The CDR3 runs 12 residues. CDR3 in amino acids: CASSDRGGEQYF. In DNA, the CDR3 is TGTGCCAGCAGTGACAGGGGCGGCGAGCAGTACTTC.

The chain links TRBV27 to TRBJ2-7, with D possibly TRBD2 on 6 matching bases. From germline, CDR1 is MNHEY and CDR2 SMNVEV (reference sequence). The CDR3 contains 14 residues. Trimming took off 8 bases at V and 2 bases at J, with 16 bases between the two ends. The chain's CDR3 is CASGPPGLPYEQYF. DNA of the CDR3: TGTGCCAGCGGGCCTCCGGGACTTCCCTACGAGCAGTACTTC.

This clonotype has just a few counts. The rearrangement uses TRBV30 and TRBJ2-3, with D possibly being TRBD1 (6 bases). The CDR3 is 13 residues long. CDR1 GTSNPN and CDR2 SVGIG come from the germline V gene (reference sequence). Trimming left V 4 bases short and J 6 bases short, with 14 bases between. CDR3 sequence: CAWTGADGDTQYF. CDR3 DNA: TGTGCCTGGACAGGGGCGGATGGGGATACGCAGTATTTT. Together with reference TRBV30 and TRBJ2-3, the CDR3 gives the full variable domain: SQTIHQWPATLVQPVGSPLSLECTVEGTSNPNLYWYRQAAGRGLQLLFYSVGIGQISSEVPQNLSASRPQDRQFILSSKKLLLSDSGFYLCAWTGADGDTQYFGPGTRLTVL.

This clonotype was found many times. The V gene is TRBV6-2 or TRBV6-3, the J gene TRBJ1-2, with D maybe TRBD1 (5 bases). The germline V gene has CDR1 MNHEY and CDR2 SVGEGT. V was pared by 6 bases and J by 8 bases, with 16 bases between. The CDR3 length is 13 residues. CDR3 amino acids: CASSLGARQGYTF. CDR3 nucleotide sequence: TGTGCCAGCAGCCTCGGGGCCCGACAAGGCTACACCTTC.

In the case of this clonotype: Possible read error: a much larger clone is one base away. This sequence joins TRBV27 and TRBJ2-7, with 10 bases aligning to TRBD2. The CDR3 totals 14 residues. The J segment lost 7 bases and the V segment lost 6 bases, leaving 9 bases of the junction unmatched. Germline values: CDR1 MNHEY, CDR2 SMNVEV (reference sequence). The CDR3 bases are TGTGCCAGCAGCAAGCGGGAGGGCCCTCTTGAGCAGTACTTC. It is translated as CASSKREGPLEQYF.

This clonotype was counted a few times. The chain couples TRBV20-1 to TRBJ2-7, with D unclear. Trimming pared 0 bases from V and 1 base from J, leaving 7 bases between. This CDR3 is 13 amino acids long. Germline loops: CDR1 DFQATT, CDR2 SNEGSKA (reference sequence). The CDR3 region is CSAREVTSYEQYF. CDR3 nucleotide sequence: TGCAGTGCTAGAGAGGTGACATCCTACGAGCAGTACTTC.